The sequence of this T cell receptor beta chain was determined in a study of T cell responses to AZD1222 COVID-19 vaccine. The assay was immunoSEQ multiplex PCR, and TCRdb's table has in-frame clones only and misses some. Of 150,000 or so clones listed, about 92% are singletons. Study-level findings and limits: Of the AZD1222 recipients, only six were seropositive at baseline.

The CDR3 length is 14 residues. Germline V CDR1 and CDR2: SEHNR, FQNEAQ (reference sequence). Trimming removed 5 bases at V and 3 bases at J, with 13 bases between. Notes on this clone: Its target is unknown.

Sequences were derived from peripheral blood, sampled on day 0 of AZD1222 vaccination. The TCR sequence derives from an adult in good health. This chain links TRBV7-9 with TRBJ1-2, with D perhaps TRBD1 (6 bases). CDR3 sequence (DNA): TGTGCCAGCAGCCCGAGCGGGGGCGACTATGGCTACACCTTC. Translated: CASSPSGGDYGYTF. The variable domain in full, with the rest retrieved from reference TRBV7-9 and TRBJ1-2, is DTGVSQNPRHKITKRGQNVTFRCDPISEHNRLYWYRQTLGQGPEFLTYFQNEAQLEKSRLLSDRFSAERPKGSFSTLEIQRTEQGDSAMYLCASSPSGGDYGYTFGSGTRLTVV.